The 2 T cell receptor beta chains reported below all come from one sample, sequenced in a study of human T cells and chemical hapten exposure. TCRdb passed the RACE reads through MiXCR, listing each CDR3 protein once. The sample shows under 450,000 distinct CDR3 sequences, nearly 5% of them seen only once. Time point here: patch test 1, 2 weeks after DPC sensitization. Treatment specified: therapeutic diphenylcyclopropenone sensitization with weekly scalp DPC. The sample was whole blood, taken in connection with sensitization to the hapten diphenylcyclopropenone (DPC). The receptors derive from a woman aged 45 to 65 with alopecia areata. Some clones in this sample may be carry-over from other donors' samples.

This clonotype was seen at least ten times. The chain joins TRBV28 to TRBJ2-7; D unresolved. Germline CDR1 MDHEN, CDR2 SYDVKM. The CDR3 contains 14 residues. Trimming removed 6 bases at V and 0 bases at J, with 12 bases between. CDR3 sequence: CASRRPLSSYEQYF. Written as DNA, the CDR3 is TGTGCCAGCAGGCGTCCCCTGAGCTCCTACGAGCAGTACTTC.

The chain joins TRBV20-1 to TRBJ2-3, with 13 bases fitting TRBD2. The CDR3 extends over 15 amino acids. CDR1 DFQATT and CDR2 SNEGSKA come from the germline V gene (reference sequence). Trimming cost V 5 bases and J 4 bases; bases outside gene matches: 6. The CDR3 DNA reads as TGCAGTGCTTCCGTAACTAGCGGGGGGGCAGATACGCAGTATTTT. Protein product: CSASVTSGGADTQYF.